This TCR beta chain was sequenced for a study of blood T cell repertoires in COVID-19. Resolution of symptoms, clearance, or two negative PCRs was present in recovered Cohort 3 donors. Trimming removed 0 bases from V and 7 bases from J; junction bases left unmatched: 12. The CDR3 loop spans 16 amino acids. Looked up from germline, CDR1 is SGHAT and CDR2 is FQNNGV. The protocol was immunoSEQ multiplex PCR, while the TCRdb copy is restricted to in-frame clones and leaves out a portion. Of around 230,000 clones detected, approximately 82% appear once; the ten largest clones hold approximately 16%. The clonotype was recovered from a man aged 35-49 years who had recovered from COVID-19. The sequenced material came from PBMCs or T cells enriched from blood (not recorded which). This chain joins TRBV11-2 and TRBJ2-7; 7 bases map to TRBD2. The CDR3, as DNA: TGTGCCAGCAGCTTAGAACCCAGCGGGGTCGGGGTAGAGCAGTACTTC. The encoded protein is CASSLEPSGVGVEQYF.